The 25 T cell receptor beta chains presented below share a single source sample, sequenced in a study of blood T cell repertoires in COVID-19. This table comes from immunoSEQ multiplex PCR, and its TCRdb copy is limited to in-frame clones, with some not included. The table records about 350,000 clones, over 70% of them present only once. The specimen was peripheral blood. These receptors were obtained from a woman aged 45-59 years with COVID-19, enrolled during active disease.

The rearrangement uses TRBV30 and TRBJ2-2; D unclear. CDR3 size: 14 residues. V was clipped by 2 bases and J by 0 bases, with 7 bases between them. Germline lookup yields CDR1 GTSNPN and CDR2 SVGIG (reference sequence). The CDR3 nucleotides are TGTGCCTGGAGTAGGAGCGCGAACACCGGGGAGCTGTTTTTT. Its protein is CAWSRSANTGELFF.

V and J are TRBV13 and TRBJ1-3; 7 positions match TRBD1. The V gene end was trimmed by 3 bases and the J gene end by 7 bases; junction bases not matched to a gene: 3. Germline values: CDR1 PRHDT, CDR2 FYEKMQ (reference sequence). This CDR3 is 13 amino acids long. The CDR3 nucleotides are TGTGCCAGCAGCTTGACACAGGGGAACACCATATATTTT. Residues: CASSLTQGNTIYF.

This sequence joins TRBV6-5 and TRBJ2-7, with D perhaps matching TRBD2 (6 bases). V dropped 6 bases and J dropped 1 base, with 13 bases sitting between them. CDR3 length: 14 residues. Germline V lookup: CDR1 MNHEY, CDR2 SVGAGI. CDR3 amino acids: CASSRRGRSYEQYF. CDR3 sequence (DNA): TGTGCCAGCAGCCGTCGGGGGAGATCCTACGAGCAGTACTTC.

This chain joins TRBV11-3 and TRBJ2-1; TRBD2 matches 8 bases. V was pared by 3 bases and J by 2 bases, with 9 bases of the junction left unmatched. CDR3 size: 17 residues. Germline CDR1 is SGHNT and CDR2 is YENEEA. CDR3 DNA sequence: TGTGCCAGCAGCTTTGAGCTAGCGGGCTCCGCCTACAATGAGCAGTTCTTC. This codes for CASSFELAGSAYNEQFF.

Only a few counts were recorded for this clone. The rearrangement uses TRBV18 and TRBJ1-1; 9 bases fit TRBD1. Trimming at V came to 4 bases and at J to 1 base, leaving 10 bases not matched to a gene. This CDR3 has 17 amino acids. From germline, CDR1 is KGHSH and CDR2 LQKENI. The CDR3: CASSLWTGAVRNTEAFF. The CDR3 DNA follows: TGTGCCAGCTCACTCTGGACAGGGGCCGTAAGGAACACTGAAGCTTTCTTT.

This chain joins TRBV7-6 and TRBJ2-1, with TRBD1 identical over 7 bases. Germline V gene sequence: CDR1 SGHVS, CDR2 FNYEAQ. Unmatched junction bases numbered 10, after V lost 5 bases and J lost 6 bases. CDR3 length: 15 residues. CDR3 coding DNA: TGTGCCAGCAGCCGCCGGGACAGCGGTATCAATGAGCAGTTCTTC. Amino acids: CASSRRDSGINEQFF. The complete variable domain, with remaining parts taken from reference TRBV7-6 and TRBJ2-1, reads GAGVSQSPRYKVTKRGQDVALRCDPISGHVSLYWYRQALGQGPEFLTYFNYEAQQDKSGLPNDRFSAERPEGSISTLTIQRTEQRDSAMYRCASSRRDSGINEQFFGPGTRLTVL.

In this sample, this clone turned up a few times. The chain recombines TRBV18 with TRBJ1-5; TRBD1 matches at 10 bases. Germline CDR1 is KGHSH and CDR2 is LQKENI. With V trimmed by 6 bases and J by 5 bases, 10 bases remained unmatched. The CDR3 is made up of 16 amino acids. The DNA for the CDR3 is TGTGCCAGCTCGCCCGGACAGGGGGGAATTGATCAGCCCCAGCATTTT. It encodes CASSPGQGGIDQPQHF.

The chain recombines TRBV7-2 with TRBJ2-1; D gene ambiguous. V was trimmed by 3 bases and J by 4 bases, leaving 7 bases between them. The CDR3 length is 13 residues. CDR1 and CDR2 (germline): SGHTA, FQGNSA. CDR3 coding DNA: TGTGCCAGCAGCTTCGAGTCTTACAATGAGCAGTTCTTC. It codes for CASSFESYNEQFF.

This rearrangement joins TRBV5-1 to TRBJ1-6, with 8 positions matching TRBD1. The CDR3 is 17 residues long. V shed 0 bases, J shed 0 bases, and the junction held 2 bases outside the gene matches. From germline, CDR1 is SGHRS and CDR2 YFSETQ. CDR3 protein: CASSLGDRSSYNSPLHF. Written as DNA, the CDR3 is TGCGCCAGCAGCTTGGGGGACAGGAGCTCCTATAATTCACCCCTCCACTTT.

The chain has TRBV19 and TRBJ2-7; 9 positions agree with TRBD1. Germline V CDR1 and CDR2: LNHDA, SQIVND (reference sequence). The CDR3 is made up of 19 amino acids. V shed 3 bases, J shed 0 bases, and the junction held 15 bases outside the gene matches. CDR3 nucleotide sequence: TGTGCCAGTAGTATTTTTTTAAGTTTGGGGACAGGGAGCTCCTACGAGCAGTACTTC. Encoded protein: CASSIFLSLGTGSSYEQYF.

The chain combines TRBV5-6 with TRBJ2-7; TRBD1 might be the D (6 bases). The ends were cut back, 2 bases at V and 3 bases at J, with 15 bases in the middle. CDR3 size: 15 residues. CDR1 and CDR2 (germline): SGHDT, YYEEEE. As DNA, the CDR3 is TGTGCCAGCAGCTTCCGTACAGGGAGAGGCTACGAGCAGTACTTC. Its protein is CASSFRTGRGYEQYF.

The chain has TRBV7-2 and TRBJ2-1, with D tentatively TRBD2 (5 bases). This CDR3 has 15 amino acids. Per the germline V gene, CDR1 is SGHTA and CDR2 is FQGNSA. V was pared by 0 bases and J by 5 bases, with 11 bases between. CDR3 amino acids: CASSLATTTDNEQFF. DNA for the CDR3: TGTGCCAGCAGCTTAGCGACTACCACAGACAATGAGCAGTTCTTC.

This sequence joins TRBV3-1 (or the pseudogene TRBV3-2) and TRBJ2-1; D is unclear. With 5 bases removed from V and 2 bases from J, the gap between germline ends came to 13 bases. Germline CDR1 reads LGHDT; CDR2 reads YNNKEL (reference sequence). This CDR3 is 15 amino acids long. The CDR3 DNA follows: TGTGCCAGCAGCTCTGTGGGCTCAGCCTACAATGAGCAGTTCTTC. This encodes CASSSVGSAYNEQFF.

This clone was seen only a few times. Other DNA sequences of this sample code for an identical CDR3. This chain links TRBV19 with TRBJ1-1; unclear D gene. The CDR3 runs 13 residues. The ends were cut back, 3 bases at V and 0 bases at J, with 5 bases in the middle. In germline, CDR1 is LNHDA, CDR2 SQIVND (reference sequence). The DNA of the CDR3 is TGTGCCAGTAGTATCGGAGTGAACACTGAAGCTTTCTTT. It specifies CASSIGVNTEAFF.

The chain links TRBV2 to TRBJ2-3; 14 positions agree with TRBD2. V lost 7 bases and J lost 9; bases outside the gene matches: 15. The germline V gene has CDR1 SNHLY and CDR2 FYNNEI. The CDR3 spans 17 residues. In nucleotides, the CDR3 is TGTGCCAGCACCTCTTCGGGACTAGCGGGAGTAAGGGCGACGCAGTATTTT. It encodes CASTSSGLAGVRATQYF.

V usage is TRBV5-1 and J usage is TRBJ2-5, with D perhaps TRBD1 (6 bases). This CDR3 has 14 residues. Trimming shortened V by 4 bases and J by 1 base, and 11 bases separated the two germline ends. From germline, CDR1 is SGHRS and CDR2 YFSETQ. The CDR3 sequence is CASSAGTPQETQYF. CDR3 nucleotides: TGCGCCAGCAGCGCCGGGACACCCCAAGAGACCCAGTACTTC.

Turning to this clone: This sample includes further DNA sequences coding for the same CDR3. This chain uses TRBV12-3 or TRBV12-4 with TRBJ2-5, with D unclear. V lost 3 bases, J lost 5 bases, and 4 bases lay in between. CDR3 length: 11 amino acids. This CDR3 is CASSLRETQYF. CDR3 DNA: TGTGCCAGCAGTTTGCGGGAGACCCAGTACTTC.

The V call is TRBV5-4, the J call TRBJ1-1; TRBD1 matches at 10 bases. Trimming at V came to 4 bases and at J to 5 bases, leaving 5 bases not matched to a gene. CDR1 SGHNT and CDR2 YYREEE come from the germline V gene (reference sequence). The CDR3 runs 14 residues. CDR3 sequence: CASSRGTGVTEAFF. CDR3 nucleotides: TGTGCCAGCAGCCGCGGGACAGGGGTGACTGAAGCTTTCTTT.

Here the CDR3 reads CASSVTQGISYNEQFF. In DNA form, the CDR3 reads TGTGCCAGCAGTGTGACACAGGGAATCTCCTACAATGAGCAGTTCTTC. The chain links TRBV6-1 to TRBJ2-1; possibly TRBD1 for D (6 bases). Trimming cost V 4 bases and J 0 bases, with 13 bases left between them. The CDR3 covers 16 residues. The V gene's germline CDR1 is MNHNS and CDR2 SASEGT.

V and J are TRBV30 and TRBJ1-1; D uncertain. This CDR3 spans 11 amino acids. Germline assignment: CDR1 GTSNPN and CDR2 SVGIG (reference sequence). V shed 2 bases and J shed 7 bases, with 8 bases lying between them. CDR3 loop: CAWSKRSEAFF. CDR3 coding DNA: TGTGCCTGGAGTAAGAGGAGTGAAGCTTTCTTT.

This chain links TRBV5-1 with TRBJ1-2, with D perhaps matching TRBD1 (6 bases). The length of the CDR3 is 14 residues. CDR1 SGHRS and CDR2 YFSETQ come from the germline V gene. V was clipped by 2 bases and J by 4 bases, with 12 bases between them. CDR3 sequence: CASSFGQSIYGYTF. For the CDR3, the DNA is TGCGCCAGCAGCTTCGGACAGTCTATCTATGGCTACACCTTC.

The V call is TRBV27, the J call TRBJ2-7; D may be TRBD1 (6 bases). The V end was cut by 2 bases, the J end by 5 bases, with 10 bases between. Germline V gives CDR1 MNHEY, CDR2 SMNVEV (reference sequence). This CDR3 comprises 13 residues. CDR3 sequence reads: CASSLTGMDEQYF. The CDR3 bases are TGTGCCAGCAGTTTAACAGGGATGGACGAGCAGTACTTC.

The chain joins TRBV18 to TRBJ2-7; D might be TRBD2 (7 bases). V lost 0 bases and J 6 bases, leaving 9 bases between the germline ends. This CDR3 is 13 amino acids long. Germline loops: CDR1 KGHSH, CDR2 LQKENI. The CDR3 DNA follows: TGTGCCAGCTCACCACCAGGGGGGGGCGAGCAGTACTTC. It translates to CASSPPGGGEQYF.

The CDR3 DNA sequence: TGTGCCAGCCGGACAGGGACGACTGAAGCTTTCTTT. Translated, it gives CASRTGTTEAFF. The rearrangement links TRBV3-1 (or the pseudogene TRBV3-2) to TRBJ1-1; 8 bases are shared with TRBD1. V gave up 8 bases and J gave up 5 bases; unmatched junction bases: 4. The germline gives CDR1 LGHDT, CDR2 YNNKEL (reference sequence). The CDR3 has 12 residues.

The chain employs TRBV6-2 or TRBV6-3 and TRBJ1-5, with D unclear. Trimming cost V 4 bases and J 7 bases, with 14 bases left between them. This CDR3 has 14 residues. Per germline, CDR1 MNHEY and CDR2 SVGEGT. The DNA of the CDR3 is TGTGCCAGCAGTTCCGACATCCCTGCACAGCCCCAGCATTTT. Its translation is CASSSDIPAQPQHF.